Below are 21 T cell receptor beta chains sequenced from a single sample in a study of blood T cells in healthy people across ages. The authors ran a second PCR of roughly 7 to 11 cycles using a sample-barcoded 5' primer and a J-beta primer mix. In TCRdb, the 5' RACE reads were re-called with MiXCR into one record per CDR3 protein. The data contain some 1.5 million distinct CDR3 sequences, 28% of them seen just once; the ten biggest clones take up about 7.7%. The specimen sequenced was blood. The source is a woman between 25 and 40 years old in good health.

CDR3 coding DNA: TGTGCCAGCAGTTACTCCGTGTCCGCGTTGAACACTGAAGCTTTCTTT. Its translation: CASSYSVSALNTEAFF. The J gene is TRBJ1-1, the V gene TRBV6-2 or TRBV6-3; D gene ambiguous. Trimming shortened V by 0 bases and J by 0 bases, and 11 bases separated the two germline ends. CDR1 MNHEY and CDR2 SVGEGT come from the germline V gene. CDR3 size: 16 residues.

This chain connects TRBV30 to TRBJ2-7, with TRBD2 matching over 7 bases. CDR3 size: 13 residues. The V and J ends lost 8 bases and 4 bases, in that order; junction bases with no gene match: 11. CDR1 is GTSNPN, CDR2 SVGIG, per germline (reference sequence). CDR3 sequence reads: CAGGVAVGYEQYF. CDR3 sequence (DNA): TGTGCCGGGGGGGTAGCGGTAGGTTACGAGCAGTACTTC.

Of note for this clonotype: A much larger clone differs from this one at a single base, so this may be a read error. The genes are TRBV4-3 and TRBJ2-7; 11 nucleotides agree with TRBD2. The CDR3 extends over 15 amino acids. Germline CDR1 is LGHNA and CDR2 is YSLEER. The CDR3: CASGQVAGGYYEQYF. The CDR3 DNA sequence: TGCGCCAGCGGCCAAGTAGCGGGAGGGTATTACGAGCAGTACTTC.

The chain carries TRBV5-1 and TRBJ2-7; 9 bases are a match to TRBD2. Germline V lookup: CDR1 SGHRS, CDR2 YFSETQ. This CDR3 comprises 14 residues. V lost 0 bases and J lost 4; bases outside the gene matches: 2. As DNA, the CDR3 is TGCGCCAGCAGCTTGGATCTAGCGGGATACGAGCAGTACTTC. It is translated as CASSLDLAGYEQYF.

This clonotype was counted only a few times. The chain links TRBV27 to TRBJ2-5, with unresolved D. Germline values: CDR1 MNHEY, CDR2 SMNVEV (reference sequence). V was trimmed by 0 bases and J by 1 base, leaving 9 bases between them. The CDR3 spans 15 residues. Here the CDR3 DNA reads TGTGCCAGCAGTTTATCGGGCTTCACCCAAGAGACCCAGTACTTC. Translating it yields CASSLSGFTQETQYF.

V and J are TRBV20-1 and TRBJ1-2, with D perhaps matching TRBD1 (5 bases). Trimming removed 5 bases at V and 3 bases at J, with 10 bases between. The germline CDR1 and CDR2 sequences are DFQATT and SNEGSKA (reference sequence). CDR3 length equals 12 residues. The CDR3 nucleotides are TGCAGTGCTGCAGGGAGTTACTATGGCTACACCTTC. Its protein product is CSAAGSYYGYTF.

This clonotype has only a few counts. The J gene is TRBJ2-3, the V gene TRBV5-1; D gene ambiguous. Germline CDR1 reads SGHRS; CDR2 reads YFSETQ. CDR3 length equals 15 residues. Trimming took 2 bases from V and 0 from J, leaving 10 bases between them. This CDR3 is CASSFSLASTDTQYF. CDR3 bases: TGCGCCAGCAGCTTTTCACTCGCTAGCACAGATACGCAGTATTTT.

In the case of this clonotype: The junction departs from the called germline gene at one end, perhaps through a read error. V usage is TRBV20-1 and J usage is TRBJ1-4; D is unclear. The CDR3 extends over 11 amino acids. The germline gives CDR1 DFQATT, CDR2 SNEGSKA (reference sequence). CDR3 loop: CSAVPGERLFF. The CDR3 nucleotides read TGCAGTGCCGTCCCGGGTGAAAGACTGTTTTTT.

In this sample, this clonotype turned up many times. V usage is TRBV12-3 or TRBV12-4 and J usage is TRBJ2-7, with a tentative D call TRBD2 (6 bases). The CDR3 is 14 amino acids. V lost 4 bases to trimming and J lost 0 bases, with 10 bases between them. CDR3 nucleotides: TGTGCCAGCAGTTCCGGAGGGGTCTCCTACGAGCAGTACTTC. Translation gives CASSSGGVSYEQYF.

In this sample, this clonotype turned up a few times. The chain is built from TRBV3-1 and TRBJ2-5, with TRBD2 identical over 9 bases. The germline V gene encodes CDR1 LGHDT and CDR2 YNNKEL (reference sequence). The CDR3 covers 15 residues. The V gene end was trimmed by 4 bases and the J gene end by 4 bases; junction bases not matched to a gene: 7. The CDR3 DNA follows: TGTGCCAGCAGCCCTCTAGCGGGGTCCGTAGAGACCCAGTACTTC. Protein product: CASSPLAGSVETQYF.

The chain joins TRBV12-3 or TRBV12-4 to TRBJ2-7; D not resolved. The CDR3 is 14 residues long. With 4 bases removed from V and 1 base from J, the gap between germline ends came to 11 bases. The CDR3 loop is CASSSTLQSYEQYF. CDR3 DNA sequence: TGTGCCAGCAGTTCGACGTTGCAGTCCTACGAGCAGTACTTC.

Note on this clonotype: A much more abundant neighbour one base away suggests this may be a read error. This sequence joins TRBV20-1 and TRBJ2-4; possible D gene TRBD2, 5 bases. The V end lost 3 bases, the J end lost 7 bases, and 13 bases lay between the germline ends. CDR3 size: 13 residues. Germline loops: CDR1 DFQATT, CDR2 SNEGSKA (reference sequence). The CDR3: CSASSGGRNIQYF. The CDR3 DNA is TGCAGTGCTAGTTCAGGAGGTAGGAACATTCAGTACTTC.

About this clonotype itself: It may be a read error: a sequence one base away is much more abundant. The CDR3, as DNA: TGCAGCGTAGGAGCCGGACTAGCGGGCAGTGAGCAGTTCTTC. Encoded protein: CSVGAGLAGSEQFF. J is TRBJ2-1 and V is TRBV29-1; the match to TRBD2 covers 11 bases. The CDR3 loop spans 14 amino acids. V shed 6 bases, J shed 9 bases, and the junction held 10 bases outside the gene matches. Germline V gives CDR1 SQVTM, CDR2 ANQGSEA.

The rearrangement links TRBV11-1 to TRBJ2-7; D is uncertain. V lost 4 bases, J lost 3 bases, and 16 bases lay in between. From germline, CDR1 is SGHAT and CDR2 FQDESV (reference sequence). The CDR3 totals 15 residues. CDR3 sequence: CASSSRLTRFYEQYF. The CDR3 nucleotides are TGTGCCAGCAGCTCACGTCTTACACGCTTCTACGAGCAGTACTTC. The full variable domain, in which reference TRBV11-1 and TRBJ2-7 provide the parts outside the CDR3, is EAEVAQSPRYKITEKSQAVAFWCDPISGHATLYWYRQILGQGPELLVQFQDESVVDDSQLPKDRFSAERLKGVDSTLKIQPAELGDSAMYLCASSSRLTRFYEQYFGPGTRLTVT.

The V call is TRBV20-1, the J call TRBJ2-5; D is unclear. V shed 5 bases and J shed 5 bases, with 18 bases lying between them. The germline V gene has CDR1 DFQATT and CDR2 SNEGSKA (reference sequence). This CDR3 is 14 amino acids long. The CDR3 loop is CSASLLGKVETQYF. The CDR3 DNA sequence: TGCAGTGCTTCCCTGCTGGGGAAAGTGGAGACCCAGTACTTC.

This clonotype was recorded many times. The chain joins TRBV29-1 to TRBJ2-3; D is ambiguous. The germline CDR1 and CDR2 sequences are SQVTM and ANQGSEA. The length of the CDR3 is 15 residues. The V end was cut by 3 bases, the J end by 0 bases, with 13 bases between. The DNA of the CDR3 is TGCAGCGTTGAGAAAGTTACAGCTAGCACAGATACGCAGTATTTT. This sequence encodes CSVEKVTASTDTQYF.

Written as DNA, the CDR3 is TGTGCCAGCAGCTTCGCGTCTGGAAACACCATATATTTT. This gives the protein CASSFASGNTIYF. The chain carries TRBV7-9 and TRBJ1-3; D remains unclear. V lost 3 bases and J 1 base, leaving 4 bases between the germline ends. CDR1 and CDR2 (germline): SEHNR, FQNEAQ (reference sequence). The length of the CDR3 is 13 residues.

CDR3 sequence: CSVEVYNEQYF. The DNA for the CDR3 is TGCAGCGTCGAGGTCTACAATGAGCAGTACTTC. V gene TRBV29-1 combines with J gene TRBJ2-7, with D hard to call. In germline, CDR1 is SQVTM, CDR2 ANQGSEA. The CDR3 length is 11 residues. Trimming stripped 6 bases from V and 7 bases from J, with 13 bases between.

This clonotype was observed a few times. The gene calls are TRBV12-5 and TRBJ2-3; D is undetermined. The CDR3 has 13 amino acids. The V gene lost 6 bases and the J gene lost 1 base, with 8 bases spanning the gap. Germline loops: CDR1 LGHNT, CDR2 FRNRAP. This CDR3 reads CASGASGTDTQYF. The CDR3 coding sequence is TGTGCTAGTGGAGCCAGCGGCACAGATACGCAGTATTTT.

The genes are TRBV7-2 and TRBJ2-6; tentative D call: TRBD2 (5 bases). Germline lookup yields CDR1 SGHTA and CDR2 FQGNSA. Trimming took off 1 base at V and 2 bases at J, with 9 bases between the two ends. The CDR3 length is 16 residues. CDR3 in amino acids: CASSLGPGTGANVLTF. The CDR3 region has the DNA TGTGCCAGCAGCTTAGGACCGGGAACTGGGGCCAACGTCCTGACTTTC.

A few counts support this clonotype. V is TRBV4-3 and J is TRBJ1-2, with TRBD1 matching 7 bases. Germline V lookup: CDR1 LGHNA, CDR2 YSLEER. The CDR3 contains 17 residues. The junction had 9 bases not matched to a gene; V was cut back by 0 bases and J by 2 bases. Here the CDR3 reads CASSQEAGTDSNYGYTF. CDR3 sequence (DNA): TGCGCCAGCAGCCAAGAAGCCGGGACAGACTCCAACTATGGCTACACCTTC.